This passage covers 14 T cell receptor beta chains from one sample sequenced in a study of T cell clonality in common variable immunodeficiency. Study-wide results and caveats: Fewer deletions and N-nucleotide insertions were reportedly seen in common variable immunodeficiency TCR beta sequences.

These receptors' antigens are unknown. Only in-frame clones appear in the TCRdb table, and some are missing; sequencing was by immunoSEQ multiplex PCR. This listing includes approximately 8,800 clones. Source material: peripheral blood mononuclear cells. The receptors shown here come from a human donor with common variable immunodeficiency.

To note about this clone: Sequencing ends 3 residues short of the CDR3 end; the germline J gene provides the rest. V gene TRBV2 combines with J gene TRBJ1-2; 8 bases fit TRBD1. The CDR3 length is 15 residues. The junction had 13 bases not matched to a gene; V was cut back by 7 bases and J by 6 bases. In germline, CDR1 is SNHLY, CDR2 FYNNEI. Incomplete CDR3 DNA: TGTGCCAGCAACTCACCCGACAGGGGCGGGGATGGC. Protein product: CASNSPDRGGDG. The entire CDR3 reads CASNSPDRGGDGYTF.

CDR3 sequence reads: CASSLVFGGETQYF. The sequenced CDR3 bases are TGCGCCAGCAGCTTAGTTTTCGGGGGAGAGACC. This chain links TRBV5-1 with TRBJ2-5, with D possibly TRBD2 on 6 matching bases. From the germline J gene comes the end of the CDR3, since the read stops 3 residues before it. Looked up from germline, CDR1 is SGHRS and CDR2 is YFSETQ. The V and J ends lost 2 bases and 4 bases respectively, with 12 bases between them. This CDR3 has 14 amino acids.

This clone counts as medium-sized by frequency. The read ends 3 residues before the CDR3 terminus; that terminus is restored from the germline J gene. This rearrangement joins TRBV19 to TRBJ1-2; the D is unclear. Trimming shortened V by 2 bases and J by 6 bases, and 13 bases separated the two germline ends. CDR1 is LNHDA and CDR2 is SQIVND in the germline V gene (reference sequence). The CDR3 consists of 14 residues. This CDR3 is CASSIRVEANGYTF. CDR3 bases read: TGTGCCAGTAGTATAAGGGTCGAGGCCAATGGC. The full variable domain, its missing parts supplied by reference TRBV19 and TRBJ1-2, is DGGITQSPKYLFRKEGQNVTLSCEQNLNHDAMYWYRQDPGQGLRLIYYSQIVNDFQKGDIAEGYSVSREKKESFPLTVTSAQKNPTAFYLCASSIRVEANGYTFGSGTRLTVV.

Incomplete CDR3 DNA: TGTGCCAGTAGTATAGGCAGGGCAGATACG. This codes for CASSIGRADT. The full CDR3 protein is CASSIGRADTQYF. The gene calls are TRBV19 and TRBJ2-3, with D possibly matching TRBD1 (5 bases). The CDR3 goes on 3 residues after the read ends, and that part is filled in from the germline J gene. This CDR3 region has 13 residues. Germline CDR1 reads LNHDA; CDR2 reads SQIVND (reference sequence). The V end lost 1 base, the J end lost 4 bases, and 6 bases lay between the germline ends.

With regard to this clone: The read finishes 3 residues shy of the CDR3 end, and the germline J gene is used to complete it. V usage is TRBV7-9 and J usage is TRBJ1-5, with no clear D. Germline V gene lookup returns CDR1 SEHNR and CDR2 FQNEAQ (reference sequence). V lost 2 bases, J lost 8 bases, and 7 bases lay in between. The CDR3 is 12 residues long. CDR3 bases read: TGTGCCAGCAGCTTATTCAGTGAGCCC. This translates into CASSLFSEP. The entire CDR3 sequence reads CASSLFSEPQHF. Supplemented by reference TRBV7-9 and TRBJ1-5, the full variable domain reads DTGVSQNPRHKITKRGQNVTFRCDPISEHNRLYWYRQTLGQGPEFLTYFQNEAQLEKSRLLSDRFSAERPKGSFSTLEIQRTEQGDSAMYLCASSLFSEPQHFGDGTRLSIL.

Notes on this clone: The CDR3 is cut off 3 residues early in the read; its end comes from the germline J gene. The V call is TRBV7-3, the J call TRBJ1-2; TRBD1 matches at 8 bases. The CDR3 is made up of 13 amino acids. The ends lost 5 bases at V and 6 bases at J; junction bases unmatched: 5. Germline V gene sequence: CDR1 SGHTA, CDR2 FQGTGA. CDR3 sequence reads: CASSPDRANGYTF. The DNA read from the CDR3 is TGTGCCAGCAGCCCGGACAGGGCGAATGGC. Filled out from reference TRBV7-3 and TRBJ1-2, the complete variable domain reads GAGVSQTPSNKVTEKGKYVELRCDPISGHTALYWYRQSLGQGPEFLIYFQGTGAADDSGLPNDRFFAVRPEGSVSTLKIQRTERGDSAVYLCASSPDRANGYTFGSGTRLTVV.

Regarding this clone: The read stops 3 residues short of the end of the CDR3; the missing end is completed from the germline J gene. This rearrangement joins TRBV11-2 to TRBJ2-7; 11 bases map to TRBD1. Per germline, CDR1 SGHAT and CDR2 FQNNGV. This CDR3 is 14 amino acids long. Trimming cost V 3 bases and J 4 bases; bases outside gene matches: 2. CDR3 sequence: CASSLGQGGYEQYF. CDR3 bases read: TGTGCCAGCAGCTTGGGACAGGGGGGGTACGAG.

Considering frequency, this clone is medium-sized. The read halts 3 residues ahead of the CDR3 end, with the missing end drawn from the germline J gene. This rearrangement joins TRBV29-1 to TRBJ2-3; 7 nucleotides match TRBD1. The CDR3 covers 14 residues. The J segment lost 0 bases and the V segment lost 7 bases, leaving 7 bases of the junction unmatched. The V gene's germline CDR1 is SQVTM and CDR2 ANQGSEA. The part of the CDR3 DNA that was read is TGCAGCGGTGGTGGACAGGCGAGCACAGATACG. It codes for CSGGGQASTDT. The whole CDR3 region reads CSGGGQASTDTQYF.

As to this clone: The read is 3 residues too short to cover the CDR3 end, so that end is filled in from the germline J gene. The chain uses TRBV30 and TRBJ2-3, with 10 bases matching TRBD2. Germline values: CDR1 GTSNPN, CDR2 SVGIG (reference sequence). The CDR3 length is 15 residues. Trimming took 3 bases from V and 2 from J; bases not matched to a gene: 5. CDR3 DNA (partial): TGTGCCTGGAGCGTTCTAGCGGGAGCCACAGATACG. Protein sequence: CAWSVLAGATDT. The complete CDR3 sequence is CAWSVLAGATDTQYF.

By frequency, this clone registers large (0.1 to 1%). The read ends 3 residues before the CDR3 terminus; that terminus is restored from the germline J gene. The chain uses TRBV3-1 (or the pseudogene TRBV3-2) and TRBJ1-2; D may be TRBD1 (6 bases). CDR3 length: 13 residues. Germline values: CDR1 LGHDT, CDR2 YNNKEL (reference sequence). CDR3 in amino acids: CASSQAQGGGYTF. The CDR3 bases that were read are TGTGCCAGCAGCCAAGCACAGGGAGGGGGC.

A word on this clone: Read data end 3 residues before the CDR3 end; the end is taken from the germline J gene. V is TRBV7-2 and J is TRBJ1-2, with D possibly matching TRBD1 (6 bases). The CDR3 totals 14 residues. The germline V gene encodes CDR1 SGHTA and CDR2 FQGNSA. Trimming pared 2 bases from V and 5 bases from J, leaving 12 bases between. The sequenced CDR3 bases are TGTGCCAGCAGCTTAATGGGGGGGCGGTATGGC. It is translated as CASSLMGGRYG. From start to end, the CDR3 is CASSLMGGRYGYTF.

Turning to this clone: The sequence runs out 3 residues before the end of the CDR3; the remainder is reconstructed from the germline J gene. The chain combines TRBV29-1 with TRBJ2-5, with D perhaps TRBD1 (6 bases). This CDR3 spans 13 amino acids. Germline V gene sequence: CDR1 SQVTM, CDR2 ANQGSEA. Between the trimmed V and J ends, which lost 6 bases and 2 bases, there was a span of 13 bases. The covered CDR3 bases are TGCAGCGTAAAGACAGGTCCTCAAGAGACC. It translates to CSVKTGPQET. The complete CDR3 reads CSVKTGPQETQYF.

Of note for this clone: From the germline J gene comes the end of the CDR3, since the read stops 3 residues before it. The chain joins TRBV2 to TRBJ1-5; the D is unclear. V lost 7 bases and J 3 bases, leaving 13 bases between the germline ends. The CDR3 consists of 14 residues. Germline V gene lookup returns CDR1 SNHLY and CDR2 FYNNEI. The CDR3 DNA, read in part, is TGTGCCAGCATGTTTGAGGGTGACAATCAGCCC. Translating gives CASMFEGDNQP. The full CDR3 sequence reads CASMFEGDNQPQHF.

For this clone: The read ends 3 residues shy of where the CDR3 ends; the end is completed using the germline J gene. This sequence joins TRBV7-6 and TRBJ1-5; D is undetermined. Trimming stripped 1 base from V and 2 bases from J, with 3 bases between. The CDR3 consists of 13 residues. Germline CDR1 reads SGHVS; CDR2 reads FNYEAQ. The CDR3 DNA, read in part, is TGTGCCAGCAGCTTAGTCGGCAATCAGCCC. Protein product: CASSLVGNQP. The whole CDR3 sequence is CASSLVGNQPQHF.